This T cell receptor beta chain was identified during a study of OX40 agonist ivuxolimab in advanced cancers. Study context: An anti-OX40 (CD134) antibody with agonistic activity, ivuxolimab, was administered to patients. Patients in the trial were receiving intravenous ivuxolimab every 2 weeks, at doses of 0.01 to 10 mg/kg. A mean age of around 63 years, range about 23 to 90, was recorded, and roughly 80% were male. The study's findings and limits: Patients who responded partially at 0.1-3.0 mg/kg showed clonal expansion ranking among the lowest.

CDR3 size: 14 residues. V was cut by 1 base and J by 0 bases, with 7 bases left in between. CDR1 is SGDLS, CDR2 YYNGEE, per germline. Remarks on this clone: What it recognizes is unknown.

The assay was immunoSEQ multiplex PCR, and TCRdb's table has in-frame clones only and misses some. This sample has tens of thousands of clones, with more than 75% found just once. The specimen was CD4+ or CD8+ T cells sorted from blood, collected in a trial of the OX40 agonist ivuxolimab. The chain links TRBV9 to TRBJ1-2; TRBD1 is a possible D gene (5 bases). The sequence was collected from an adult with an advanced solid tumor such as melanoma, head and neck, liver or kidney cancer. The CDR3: CASSVTGANYGYTF. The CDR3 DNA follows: TGTGCCAGCAGCGTAACAGGAGCTAACTATGGCTACACCTTC.